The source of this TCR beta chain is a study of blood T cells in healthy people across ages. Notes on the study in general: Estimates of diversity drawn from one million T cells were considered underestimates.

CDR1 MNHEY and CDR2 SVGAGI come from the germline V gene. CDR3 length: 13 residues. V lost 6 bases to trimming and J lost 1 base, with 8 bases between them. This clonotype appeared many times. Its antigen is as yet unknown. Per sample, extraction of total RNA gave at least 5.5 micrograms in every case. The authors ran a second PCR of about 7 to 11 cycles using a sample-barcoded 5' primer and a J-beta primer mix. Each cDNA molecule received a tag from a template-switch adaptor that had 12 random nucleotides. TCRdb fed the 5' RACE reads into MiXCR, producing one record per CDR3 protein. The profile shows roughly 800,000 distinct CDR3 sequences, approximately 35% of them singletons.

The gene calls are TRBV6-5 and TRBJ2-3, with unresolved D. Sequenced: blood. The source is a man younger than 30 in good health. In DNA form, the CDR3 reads TGTGCCAGCAGAGAGTCGGGCACAGATACGCAGTATTTT. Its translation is CASRESGTDTQYF.